This is a list of T cell receptor beta chains from one sample in a study of a mutant IDH1 vaccine in newly diagnosed glioma. Using immunoSEQ multiplex PCR, the repertoire was profiled, and TCRdb retains in-frame clones only, with some absent. This table has approximately 70,000 clones, 70% to 90% appearing once. Material: PBMCs, obtained from a glioma patient treated with radiotherapy, temozolomide or both. All receptors derive from a man under 40 with glioma. Both conserved end residues are part of each CDR3. Fields, in order: D gene, clone size, J gene, V gene, CDR3 protein, CDR3 DNA. The D gene is left open where the match is weak. Only part of the rows carry a size: once, few, many, or a class if the clone is expanded.

TRBD1,NA,TRBJ1-2,TRBV2,CASNQRTGNYGYTF,TGTGCCAGCAACCAACGGACAGGGAACTATGGCTACACCTTC
TRBD1,once,TRBJ1-1,TRBV18,CASRQGLNTEAFF,TGTGCCAGCCGACAGGGTCTGAACACTGAAGCTTTCTTT
TRBD1,NA,TRBJ1-2,TRBV5-1,CASSIQGGSNYGYTF,TGCGCCAGCAGTATACAGGGGGGGTCTAACTATGGCTACACCTTC
TRBD1,NA,TRBJ1-6,TRBV27,CASSLGTANSPLHF,TGTGCCAGCAGTTTAGGGACAGCCAATTCACCCCTCCACTTT
TRBD2,few,TRBJ2-3,TRBV5-1,CASSLEAGGPGDTQYF,TGCGCCAGCAGCTTGGAAGCGGGGGGGCCTGGAGATACGCAGTATTTT
NA,NA,TRBJ1-2,TRBV5-6,CASSPNRGVFFPVSYGYTF,TGTGCCAGCAGCCCCAATAGGGGGGTTTTTTTCCCAGTCTCGTATGGCTACACCTTC
TRBD2,NA,TRBJ2-5,TRBV10-3,CATAAGQGGTQETQYF,TGTGCCACCGCCGCGGGGCAGGGAGGGACTCAAGAGACCCAGTACTTC
NA,NA,TRBJ1-4,TRBV19,CASSMGGTATNEKLFF,TGTGCCAGTAGTATGGGCGGAACTGCAACTAATGAAAAACTGTTTTTT
NA,NA,TRBJ2-7,TRBV27,CASSSLTEPRGNYEQYF,TGTGCCAGCAGTTCTCTGACAGAACCCCGGGGAAACTACGAGCAGTACTTC
NA,NA,TRBJ1-3,TRBV30,CAWGTGPGNTIYF,TGTGCCTGGGGAACAGGGCCTGGAAACACCATATATTTT
NA,few,TRBJ1-3,TRBV5-4,CASSLDRRMDTIYF,TGTGCCAGCAGCTTGGATCGCAGGATGGACACCATATATTTT
NA,NA,TRBJ2-3,TRBV9,CASSVGGGGGTDTQYF,TGTGCCAGCAGCGTAGGAGGAGGGGGCGGCACAGATACGCAGTATTTT
TRBD2,NA,TRBJ2-1,TRBV5-1,CASSLGLAPYNEQFF,TGCGCCAGCAGCCTTGGACTAGCGCCCTACAATGAGCAGTTCTTC
NA,NA,TRBJ1-2,TRBV6-5,CASSYLQGKGGYTF,TGTGCCAGCAGTTATCTCCAGGGAAAGGGTGGCTACACCTTC
NA,once,TRBJ1-4,TRBV6-6,CASSYGREGEKLFF,TGTGCCAGCAGTTACGGGAGGGAAGGGGAAAAACTGTTTTTT
TRBD1,once,TRBJ2-7,TRBV7-6,CASSRDRDNEQYF,TGTGCCAGCAGCCGGGACAGGGATAACGAGCAGTACTTC
NA,NA,TRBJ2-2,TRBV7-6,CASSFSAAGELFF,TGTGCCAGCAGCTTTTCAGCGGCCGGGGAGCTGTTTTTT
TRBD1,NA,TRBJ1-1,TRBV7-2,CASSPTDRVGTEAFF,TGTGCCAGCAGCCCAACCGACAGGGTAGGCACTGAAGCTTTCTTT
TRBD1,NA,TRBJ2-1,TRBV7-8,CASSAGQEYNEQFF,TGTGCCAGCAGCGCCGGACAGGAATACAATGAGCAGTTCTTC
TRBD1,NA,TRBJ2-2,TRBV2,CASSRQGNTGELFF,TGTGCCAGCAGTCGACAGGGAAACACCGGGGAGCTGTTTTTT
NA,NA,TRBJ1-5,TRBV18,CASSPLGQGNQPQHF,TGTGCCAGCTCACCACTTGGGCAGGGCAATCAGCCCCAGCATTTT
NA,few,TRBJ1-1,TRBV5-4,CASSLTQNTEAFF,TGTGCCAGCAGCTTGACACAGAACACTGAAGCTTTCTTT
NA,NA,TRBJ1-2,TRBV10-1,CASSRDPSNYGYTF,TGCGCCAGCAGTAGAGATCCAAGCAACTATGGCTACACCTTC
NA,NA,TRBJ1-6,TRBV5-1,CASSFQASSYNSPLHF,TGCGCCAGCAGCTTCCAGGCGAGCTCCTATAATTCACCCCTCCACTTT
NA,NA,TRBJ1-6,TRBV9,CASSVGNSPLHF,TGTGCCAGCAGCGTAGGGAATTCACCCCTCCACTTT
NA,NA,TRBJ2-7,TRBV5-4,CASSLAFSDGDNYEQYF,TGTGCCAGCAGCTTAGCATTTTCTGACGGGGACAACTACGAGCAGTACTTC
NA,NA,TRBJ2-3,TRBV5-1,CASSLWSTDTQYF,TGCGCCAGCAGCTTATGGAGCACAGATACGCAGTATTTT
NA,NA,TRBJ2-5,TRBV5-1,CASSLERTQETQYF,TGCGCCAGCAGCTTGGAGCGGACCCAAGAGACCCAGTACTTC
NA,NA,TRBJ1-4,TRBV18,CASSPPRVAGANEKLFF,TGTGCCAGCTCACCACCGAGGGTTGCAGGGGCAAATGAAAAACTGTTTTTT
NA,once,TRBJ1-2,TRBV6-1,CASSEAIRVSNGYTF,TGTGCCAGCAGTGAAGCGATACGGGTCAGCAATGGCTACACCTTC
NA,once,TRBJ1-1,TRBV6-4,CASSVSTANTEAFF,TGTGCCAGCAGTGTCTCCACAGCAAACACTGAAGCTTTCTTT
TRBD1,NA,TRBJ2-5,TRBV5-1,CASSLGQGVETQYF,TGCGCCAGCAGCCTGGGACAGGGGGTAGAGACCCAGTACTTC
TRBD1,NA,TRBJ1-4,TRBV7-9,CASSLTHQGGGNEKLFF,TGTGCCAGCAGCTTAACACACCAGGGGGGTGGAAATGAAAAACTGTTTTTT
TRBD1,NA,TRBJ1-2,TRBV7-9,CASSASETGGMDGYTF,TGTGCCAGCAGCGCTTCCGAGACAGGGGGCATGGATGGCTACACCTTC
NA,NA,TRBJ1-5,TRBV2,CASSEIGSRYSNQPQHF,TGTGCCAGCAGTGAAATAGGGAGCAGATATAGCAATCAGCCCCAGCATTTT
NA,NA,TRBJ1-5,TRBV6-1,CASSEEGSQPQHF,TGTGCCAGCAGTGAAGAGGGGTCCCAGCCCCAGCATTTT
TRBD1,NA,TRBJ1-1,TRBV5-1,CASSWTGVPVEAFF,TGCGCCAGCAGCTGGACAGGGGTCCCCGTAGAAGCTTTCTTT
NA,few,TRBJ1-1,TRBV7-8,CASSSPDEGEAFF,TGTGCCAGCAGCTCCCCGGATGAGGGGGAAGCTTTCTTT
NA,NA,TRBJ1-6,TRBV19,CASSNDPILSSYNSPLHF,TGTGCCAGTAGTAACGACCCGATATTGAGCTCCTATAATTCACCCCTCCACTTT
NA,NA,TRBJ2-7,TRBV5-1,CASSVFAGEQYF,TGCGCCAGCAGCGTTTTCGCAGGCGAGCAGTACTTC
NA,NA,TRBJ2-1,TRBV9,CASSARGLPGEQFF,TGTGCCAGCAGCGCACGAGGGCTGCCCGGTGAGCAGTTCTTC
NA,few,TRBJ1-1,TRBV4-1,CASSQDPGGQTEAFF,TGCGCCAGCAGCCAAGATCCGGGGGGCCAGACTGAAGCTTTCTTT
NA,NA,TRBJ2-3,TRBV6-5,CASSYSRASTDTQYF,TGTGCCAGCAGTTACTCGAGAGCGAGCACAGATACGCAGTATTTT
TRBD2,NA,TRBJ2-5,TRBV5-1,CATGAGVISETQYF,TGCGCCACCGGGGCGGGGGTGATCTCGGAGACCCAGTACTTC
TRBD2,NA,TRBJ2-3,TRBV10-2,CASYSGGATDTQYF,TGCGCCAGTTATAGCGGGGGGGCCACAGATACGCAGTATTTT
TRBD2,NA,TRBJ2-4,TRBV14,CASSQDQRGARKNIQYF,TGTGCCAGCAGCCAAGATCAGCGGGGGGCAAGGAAAAACATTCAGTACTTC
NA,NA,TRBJ2-4,TRBV10-2,CASNKQGGKNIQYF,TGCGCCAGCAATAAACAGGGAGGCAAAAACATTCAGTACTTC
NA,NA,TRBJ2-1,TRBV2,CASRNPGTQFF,TGTGCCAGCCGAAACCCAGGTACCCAGTTCTTC
TRBD1,NA,TRBJ2-5,TRBV11-2,CASSPGQVEETQYF,TGTGCCAGCAGCCCGGGACAGGTGGAAGAGACCCAGTACTTC
NA,NA,TRBJ2-1,TRBV19,CASSIGGQGYNEQFF,TGTGCCAGTAGTATAGGGGGGCAAGGGTACAATGAGCAGTTCTTC
NA,NA,TRBJ2-7,TRBV7-4,CASSSTGLDSYEQYF,TGTGCCAGCAGCTCCACAGGGCTAGACTCCTACGAGCAGTACTTC
NA,NA,TRBJ2-5,TRBV5-1,CASSLWVSREQYF,TGCGCCAGCAGCTTGTGGGTCTCTCGGGAGCAGTACTTC
NA,NA,TRBJ2-7,TRBV27,CASSLWGQGRKNEQYF,TGTGCCAGCAGTTTATGGGGTCAGGGGAGGAAGAACGAGCAGTACTTC
NA,NA,TRBJ2-2,TRBV7-9,CATIIRGSGRAENTGELFF,TGTGCCACCATTATCCGAGGAAGTGGGCGAGCCGAGAACACCGGGGAGCTGTTTTTT
TRBD2,NA,TRBJ2-4,TRBV2,CASSPRGGGAKNIQYF,TGTGCCAGCAGCCCAAGGGGCGGGGGGGCAAAAAACATTCAGTACTTC
TRBD1,few,TRBJ1-1,TRBV5-4,CASSSGQGVGNTEAFF,TGTGCCAGCAGCTCGGGACAGGGAGTGGGGAACACTGAAGCTTTCTTT
NA,NA,TRBJ1-6,TRBV11-2,CASNSGITNSPLHF,TGTGCCAGCAACTCGGGGATAACAAATTCACCCCTCCACTTT
NA,NA,TRBJ2-3,TRBV4-2,CASSQVSPGEDTQYF,TGTGCCAGCAGCCAAGTATCTCCGGGGGAGGATACGCAGTATTTT
NA,NA,TRBJ2-7,TRBV10-3,CAISEPPAQSLEQYF,TGTGCCATCAGTGAGCCCCCGGCACAGTCCTTAGAGCAGTACTTC
NA,NA,TRBJ2-1,TRBV4-2,CASSQDPGGLDEQFF,TGTGCCAGCAGCCAAGATCCGGGGGGCCTTGATGAGCAGTTCTTC